This entry lists 31 T cell receptor beta chains sequenced from one sample in a study of CXCR3-negative and CXCR3-positive naive CD8 T cells. The authors made the TRB cDNA libraries by 5' RACE using UMI labels. TCRdb processed the 5' RACE reads again and assigns one entry to each CDR3 protein, with no DNA. Its listing shows 70,000 to 100,000 distinct CDR3 sequences. Sequenced input: naive CXCR3- CD8+ T cells from blood. As for subset: CD45RO-CCR7+CD27+CD95- naive CD8+ T cells lacking CXCR3 (TNR3-). Receptors were obtained from a human donor in good health. Some clones in this sample may be carry-over from other donors' samples.

This chain connects TRBV28 to TRBJ2-1; TCRdb indicates TRBD1, and absent DNA this call remains unverified. The germline V gene has CDR1 MDHEN and CDR2 SYDVKM. The CDR3 sequence is 15 residues long. The CDR3 protein is CASSGIPLNRNEQFF.

This chain connects TRBV20-1 to TRBJ2-3; without DNA, the TCRdb call of TRBD1 cannot be checked. Germline CDR1 reads DFQATT; CDR2 reads SNEGSKA (reference sequence). The CDR3 contains 15 residues. CDR3 region: CSALTGAEYTDTQYF.

This clonotype registers medium-sized by frequency. The rearrangement uses TRBV11-3 and TRBJ2-3; without DNA, the TCRdb call of TRBD1 cannot be checked. The CDR3 is made up of 15 amino acids. Germline V lookup: CDR1 SGHNT, CDR2 YENEEA. The CDR3 protein is CASSPWGLGADTQYF.

The chain couples TRBV14 to TRBJ2-1; TCRdb indicates TRBD1, and absent DNA this call remains unverified. Germline assignment: CDR1 SGHDN and CDR2 FVKESK. This CDR3 has 17 amino acids. Here the CDR3 reads CASSQDLGGARSNEQFF.

The chain carries TRBV29-1 and TRBJ1-3; TCRdb selects TRBD1, and the lack of DNA leaves this call unchecked. The CDR3 totals 16 residues. CDR1 and CDR2 (germline): SQVTM, ANQGSEA. The CDR3: CSVEDKTGGSGNTIYF.

V usage is TRBV20-1 and J usage is TRBJ2-7. The CDR3 is 12 amino acids. Germline V gives CDR1 DFQATT, CDR2 SNEGSKA (reference sequence). The CDR3 sequence is CSARTASYEQYF.

This chain joins TRBV11-1 and TRBJ2-7; TCRdb reports TRBD1, a call that lacks DNA to check it against. Per the germline V gene, CDR1 is SGHAT and CDR2 is FQDESV (reference sequence). The CDR3 consists of 16 residues. Here the CDR3 reads CASSPDEGESSYEQYF.

The chain uses TRBV7-9 and TRBJ2-7; TCRdb indicates TRBD1, and absent DNA this call remains unverified. The CDR3 covers 16 residues. CDR1 is SEHNR, CDR2 FQNEAQ, per germline (reference sequence). CDR3 amino acids: CASSAPAGTAGAEQYF. The variable domain in full, with the rest retrieved from reference TRBV7-9 and TRBJ2-7, is DTGVSQNPRHKITKRGQNVTFRCDPISEHNRLYWYRQTLGQGPEFLTYFQNEAQLEKSRLLSDRFSAERPKGSFSTLEIQRTEQGDSAMYLCASSAPAGTAGAEQYFGPGTRLTVT.

The chain is built from TRBV14 and TRBJ1-3. The CDR3 sequence is 15 residues long. The germline gives CDR1 SGHDN, CDR2 FVKESK. This CDR3 is CASSQQAHSGNTIYF.

This sequence joins TRBV29-1 and TRBJ1-1; the TCRdb call, TRBD1, lacks DNA for checking. The germline CDR1 and CDR2 sequences are SQVTM and ANQGSEA. The CDR3 length is 12 residues. CDR3 protein: CSVHPGNTEAFF.

The rearrangement links TRBV18 to TRBJ2-3; lacking DNA, the TRBD1 call made by TCRdb goes unchecked. This CDR3 has 15 residues. Per the germline V gene, CDR1 is KGHSH and CDR2 is LQKENI. CDR3 sequence: CASSLATGVTDTQYF.

The rearrangement uses TRBV5-1 and TRBJ1-2; checking the TCRdb D call of TRBD1 is not possible without DNA. This CDR3 is 15 amino acids long. CDR1 is SGHRS and CDR2 is YFSETQ in the germline V gene. The chain's CDR3 is CASSLGSGNNYGYTF.

The rearrangement uses TRBV7-6 and TRBJ2-2. The CDR3 spans 12 residues. CDR1 and CDR2 from the germline V gene are SGHVS and FNYEAQ. CDR3 amino acids: CASSGNTGELFF.

The genes are TRBV29-1 and TRBJ2-2; the D call from TCRdb, TRBD1, cannot be confirmed without DNA. CDR3 size: 14 residues. The germline CDR1 and CDR2 sequences are SQVTM and ANQGSEA. CDR3 sequence reads: CSALRRGDTGELFF.

The chain recombines TRBV29-1 with TRBJ2-2; as DNA is missing, the TRBD2 call by TCRdb cannot be tested. The CDR3 runs 17 residues. The germline CDR1 and CDR2 sequences are SQVTM and ANQGSEA. The CDR3 reads CSVDQGGDLPNTGELFF.

V is TRBV23-1 and J is TRBJ2-3; the TRBD1 assignment by TCRdb is unverifiable without DNA. TRBV23-1 is annotated as an ORF whose role is uncertain. This CDR3 contains 14 residues. Here the CDR3 reads CASRTGMVTDTQYF.

This chain joins TRBV29-1 and TRBJ2-7; absent DNA, TCRdb's TRBD1 call cannot be checked. Germline-derived CDR1 and CDR2 are SQVTM and ANQGSEA. There are 13 residues in the CDR3. This chain's CDR3 is CSVEDGATGEQYF.

The chain carries TRBV19 and TRBJ2-5. Germline V gene data show CDR1 as LNHDA and CDR2 as SQIVND (reference sequence). The CDR3 length is 13 residues. Here the CDR3 reads CASSMYTKETQYF. Full variable domain (outside the CDR3, taken from reference TRBV19 and TRBJ2-5): DGGITQSPKYLFRKEGQNVTLSCEQNLNHDAMYWYRQDPGQGLRLIYYSQIVNDFQKGDIAEGYSVSREKKESFPLTVTSAQKNPTAFYLCASSMYTKETQYFGPGTRLLVL.

The chain carries TRBV28 and TRBJ2-3; TCRdb outputs TRBD2, but without DNA this stays unchecked. Germline V gene data show CDR1 as MDHEN and CDR2 as SYDVKM. CDR3 size: 14 residues. CDR3 loop: CASKRYHTTDTQYF.

The chain uses TRBV7-9 and TRBJ1-2; absent DNA, TCRdb's TRBD1 call cannot be checked. Germline loops: CDR1 SEHNR, CDR2 FQNEAQ (reference sequence). The CDR3 extends over 15 amino acids. The CDR3 is CASTLGEPAPYGYTF.

The CDR3 reads CSAIPYGEGNTEAFF. The chain employs TRBV20-1 and TRBJ1-1; there is no DNA to check the TCRdb D call of TRBD1. Germline CDR1 is DFQATT and CDR2 is SNEGSKA (reference sequence). CDR3 length: 15 residues.

V is TRBV4-3 and J is TRBJ2-6; without DNA, the TCRdb call of TRBD1 cannot be checked. In germline, CDR1 is LGHNA, CDR2 YSLEER. The CDR3 is 16 residues long. CDR3 residues: CASSQSRETGANVLTF.

V and J are TRBV5-6 and TRBJ2-5; the TCRdb call, TRBD2, lacks DNA for checking. The CDR3 spans 13 residues. The germline CDR1 and CDR2 sequences are SGHDT and YYEEEE. The CDR3 sequence: CASEGPNQETQYF.

This chain connects TRBV21-1 to TRBJ2-7; TCRdb lists TRBD1, though no DNA is available to test this call. TRBV21-1 is a pseudogene segment. The CDR3 covers 15 residues. The CDR3 spells CASSIPTGGAYEQYF.

This rearrangement joins TRBV29-1 to TRBJ2-2; TCRdb outputs TRBD2, but without DNA this stays unchecked. The CDR3 sequence is 13 residues long. Germline V CDR1 and CDR2: SQVTM, ANQGSEA. The CDR3 spells CTLREENTGELFF.

The chain employs TRBV12-3 or TRBV12-4 and TRBJ2-1; there is no DNA to check the TCRdb D call of TRBD1. This CDR3 contains 16 residues. This CDR3 is CASKPTDRGAYNEQFF.

The genes are TRBV6-5 and TRBJ2-1; TCRdb picks TRBD1, but there is no DNA to check that call. Germline V gene sequence: CDR1 MNHEY, CDR2 SVGAGI. The CDR3 is made up of 15 amino acids. This CDR3 reads CASSPTGVPYNEQFF.

The chain is built from TRBV29-1 and TRBJ2-1; the D call from TCRdb, TRBD2, cannot be confirmed without DNA. The CDR3 totals 14 residues. Germline V lookup: CDR1 SQVTM, CDR2 ANQGSEA. The CDR3 reads CSVRTSGRAYEQFF.

The chain is built from TRBV5-1 and TRBJ1-1; the TCRdb call, TRBD1, lacks DNA for checking. This CDR3 spans 14 amino acids. CDR1 SGHRS and CDR2 YFSETQ come from the germline V gene. The CDR3 region is CASSLEGLGTEAFF.

The rearrangement joins TRBV25-1 to TRBJ1-4; TCRdb gives TRBD1 as the D gene, but with no DNA this cannot be confirmed. Germline V CDR1 and CDR2: MGHDK, SYGVNS. The CDR3 runs 13 residues. CDR3: CASSDLGDTGLFF. Based on the CDR3 plus reference TRBV25-1 and TRBJ1-4, the full variable domain is EADIYQTPRYLVIGTGKKITLECSQTMGHDKMYWYQQDPGMELHLIHYSYGVNSTEKGDLSSESTVSRIRTEHFPLTLESARPSHTSQYLCASSDLGDTGLFFGSGTQLSVL.

The chain has TRBV20-1 and TRBJ2-1; TCRdb's assignment of TRBD2 cannot be checked, as there is no DNA. The CDR3 is made up of 14 amino acids. Per germline, CDR1 DFQATT and CDR2 SNEGSKA (reference sequence). CDR3 protein: CSAPGLADYNEQFF.